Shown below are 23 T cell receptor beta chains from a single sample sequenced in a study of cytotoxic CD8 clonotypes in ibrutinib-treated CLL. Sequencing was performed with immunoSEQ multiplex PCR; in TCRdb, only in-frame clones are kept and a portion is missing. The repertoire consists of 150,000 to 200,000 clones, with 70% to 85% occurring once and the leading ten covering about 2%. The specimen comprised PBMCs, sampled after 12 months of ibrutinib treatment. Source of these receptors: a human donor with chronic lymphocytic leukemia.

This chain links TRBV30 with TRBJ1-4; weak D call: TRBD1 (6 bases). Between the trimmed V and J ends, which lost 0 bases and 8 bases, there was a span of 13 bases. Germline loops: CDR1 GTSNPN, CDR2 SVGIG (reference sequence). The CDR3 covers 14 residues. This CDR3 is CAWSVGRGGEKLFF. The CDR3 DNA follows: TGTGCCTGGAGTGTGGGCAGGGGCGGCGAAAAACTGTTTTTT.

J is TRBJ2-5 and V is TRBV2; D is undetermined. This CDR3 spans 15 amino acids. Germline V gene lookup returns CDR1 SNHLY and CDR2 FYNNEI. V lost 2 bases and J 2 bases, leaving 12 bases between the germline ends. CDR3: CASSEQAQEQETQYF. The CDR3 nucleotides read TGTGCCAGCAGTGAACAAGCGCAGGAACAAGAGACCCAGTACTTC.

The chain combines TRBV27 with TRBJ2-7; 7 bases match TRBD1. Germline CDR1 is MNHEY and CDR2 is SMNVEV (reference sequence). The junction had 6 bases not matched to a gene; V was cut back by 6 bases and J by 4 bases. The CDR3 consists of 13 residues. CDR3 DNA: TGTGCCAGCAGCAGGGGGTCGACTTACGAGCAGTACTTC. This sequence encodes CASSRGSTYEQYF.

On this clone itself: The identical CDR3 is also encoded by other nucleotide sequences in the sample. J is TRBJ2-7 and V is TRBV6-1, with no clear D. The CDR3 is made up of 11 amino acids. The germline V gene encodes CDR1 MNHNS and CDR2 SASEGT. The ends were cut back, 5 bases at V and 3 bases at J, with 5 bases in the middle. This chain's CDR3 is CASSYLYEQYF. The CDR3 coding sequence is TGTGCCAGCAGTTATCTCTACGAGCAGTACTTC.

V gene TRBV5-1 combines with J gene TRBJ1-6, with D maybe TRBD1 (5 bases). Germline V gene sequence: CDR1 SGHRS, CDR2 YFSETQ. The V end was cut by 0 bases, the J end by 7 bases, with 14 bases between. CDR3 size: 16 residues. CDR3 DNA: TGCGCCAGCAGCTTGGATTCAGGGCCAGGGAATTCACCCCTCCACTTT. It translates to CASSLDSGPGNSPLHF.

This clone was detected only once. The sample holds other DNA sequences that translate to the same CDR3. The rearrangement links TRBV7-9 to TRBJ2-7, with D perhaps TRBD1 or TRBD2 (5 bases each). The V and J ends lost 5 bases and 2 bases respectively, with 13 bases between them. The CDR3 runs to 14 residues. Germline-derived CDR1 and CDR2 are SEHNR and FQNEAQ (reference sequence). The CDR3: CASSPDRDAYEQYF. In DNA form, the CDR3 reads TGTGCCAGCAGCCCCGACCGGGACGCCTACGAGCAGTACTTC.

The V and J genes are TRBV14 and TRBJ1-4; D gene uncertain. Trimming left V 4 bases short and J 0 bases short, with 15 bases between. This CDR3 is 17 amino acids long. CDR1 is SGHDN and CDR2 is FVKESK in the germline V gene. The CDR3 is CASSPLFQPATNEKLFF. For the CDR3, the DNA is TGTGCCAGCAGCCCACTATTTCAACCTGCAACTAATGAAAAACTGTTTTTT.

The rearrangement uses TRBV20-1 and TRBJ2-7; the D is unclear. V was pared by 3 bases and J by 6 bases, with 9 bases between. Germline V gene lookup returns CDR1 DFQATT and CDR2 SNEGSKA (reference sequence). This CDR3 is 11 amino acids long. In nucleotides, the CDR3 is TGCAGTGCTAGTCAGAAAAGCGAGCAGTACTTC. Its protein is CSASQKSEQYF.

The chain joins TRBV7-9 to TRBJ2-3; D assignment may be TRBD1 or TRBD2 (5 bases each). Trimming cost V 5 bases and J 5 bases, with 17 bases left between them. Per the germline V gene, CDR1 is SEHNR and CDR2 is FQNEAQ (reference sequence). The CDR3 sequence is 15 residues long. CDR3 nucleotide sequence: TGTGCCAGCAGCGTCGGGGCGGGTGTACAAGATACGCAGTATTTT. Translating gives CASSVGAGVQDTQYF.

The chain's CDR3 is CASSQGHDRAGELFF. The CDR3 DNA sequence: TGCGCCAGCAGCCAAGGCCACGACAGGGCCGGGGAGCTGTTTTTT. The chain joins TRBV4-3 to TRBJ2-2; TRBD1 matches 7 bases. The CDR3 is 15 residues long. Germline V gives CDR1 LGHNA, CDR2 YSLEER. The V segment lost 1 base and the J segment 6 bases; nucleotides outside the gene matches: 5.

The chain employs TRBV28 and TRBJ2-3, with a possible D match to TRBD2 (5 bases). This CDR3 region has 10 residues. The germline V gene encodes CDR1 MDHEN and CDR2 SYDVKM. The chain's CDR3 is CATGSDTQYF. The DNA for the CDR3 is TGTGCGACGGGGTCAGATACGCAGTATTTT.

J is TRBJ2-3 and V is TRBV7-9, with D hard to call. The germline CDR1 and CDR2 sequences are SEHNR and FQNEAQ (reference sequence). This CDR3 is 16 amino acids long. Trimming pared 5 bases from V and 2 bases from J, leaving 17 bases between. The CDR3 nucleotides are TGTGCCAGCAGCCCCCCCCAAAGGAGAGCCACAGATACGCAGTATTTT. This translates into CASSPPQRRATDTQYF. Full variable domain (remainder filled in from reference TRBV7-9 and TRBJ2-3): DTGVSQNPRHKITKRGQNVTFRCDPISEHNRLYWYRQTLGQGPEFLTYFQNEAQLEKSRLLSDRFSAERPKGSFSTLEIQRTEQGDSAMYLCASSPPQRRATDTQYFGPGTRLTVL.

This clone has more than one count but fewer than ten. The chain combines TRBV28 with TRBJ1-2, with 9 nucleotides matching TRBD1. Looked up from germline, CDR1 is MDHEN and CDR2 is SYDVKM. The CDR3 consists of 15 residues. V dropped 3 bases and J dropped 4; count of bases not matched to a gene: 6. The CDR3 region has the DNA TGTGCCAGCAGTTTGGGGACAGGGACTGCCTATGGCTACACCTTC. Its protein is CASSLGTGTAYGYTF.

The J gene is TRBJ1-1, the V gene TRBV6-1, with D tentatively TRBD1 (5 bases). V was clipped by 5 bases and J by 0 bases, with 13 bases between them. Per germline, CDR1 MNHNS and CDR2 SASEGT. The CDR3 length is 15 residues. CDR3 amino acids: CASSPRQTMNTEAFF. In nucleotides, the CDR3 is TGTGCCAGCAGTCCAAGACAGACCATGAACACTGAAGCTTTCTTT.

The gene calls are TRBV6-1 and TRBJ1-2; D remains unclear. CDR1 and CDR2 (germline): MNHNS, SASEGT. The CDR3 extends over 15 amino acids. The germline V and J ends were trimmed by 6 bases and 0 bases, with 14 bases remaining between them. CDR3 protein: CASRKGDVSNYGYTF. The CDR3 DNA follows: TGTGCCAGCAGGAAGGGAGACGTATCTAACTATGGCTACACCTTC.

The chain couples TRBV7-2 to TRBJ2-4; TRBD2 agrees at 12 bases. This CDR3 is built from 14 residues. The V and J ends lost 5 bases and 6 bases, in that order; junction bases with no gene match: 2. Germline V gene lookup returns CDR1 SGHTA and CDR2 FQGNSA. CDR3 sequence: CASSPTSGGNIQYF. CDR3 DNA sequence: TGTGCCAGCAGCCCGACTAGCGGGGGAAACATTCAGTACTTC.

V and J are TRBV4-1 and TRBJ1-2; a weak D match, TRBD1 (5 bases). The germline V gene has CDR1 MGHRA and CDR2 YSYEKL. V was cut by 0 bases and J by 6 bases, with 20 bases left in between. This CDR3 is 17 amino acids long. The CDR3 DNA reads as TGCGCCAGCAGCCAAGATACGGAGGCAGGGCTTACCAATGGCTACACCTTC. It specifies CASSQDTEAGLTNGYTF.

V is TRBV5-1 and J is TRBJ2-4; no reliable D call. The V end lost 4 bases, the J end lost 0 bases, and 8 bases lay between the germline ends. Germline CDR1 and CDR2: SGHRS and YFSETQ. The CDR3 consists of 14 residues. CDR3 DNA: TGCGCCAGCAGCCCAACCTTAGCCAAAAACATTCAGTACTTC. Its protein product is CASSPTLAKNIQYF. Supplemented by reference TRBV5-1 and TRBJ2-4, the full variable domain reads KAGVTQTPRYLIKTRGQQVTLSCSPISGHRSVSWYQQTPGQGLQFLFEYFSETQRNKGNFPGRFSGRQFSNSRSEMNVSTLELGDSALYLCASSPTLAKNIQYFGAGTRLSVL.

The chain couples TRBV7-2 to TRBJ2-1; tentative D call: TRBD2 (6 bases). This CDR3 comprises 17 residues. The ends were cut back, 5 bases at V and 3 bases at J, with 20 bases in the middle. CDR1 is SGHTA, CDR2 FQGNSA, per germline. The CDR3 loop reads CASSRRVLLASYNEQFF. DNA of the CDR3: TGTGCCAGCAGCCGGAGGGTACTCCTAGCTAGCTACAATGAGCAGTTCTTC. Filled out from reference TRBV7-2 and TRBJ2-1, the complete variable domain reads GAGVSQSPSNKVTEKGKDVELRCDPISGHTALYWYRQSLGQGLEFLIYFQGNSAPDKSGLPSDRFSAERTGGSVSTLTIQRTQQEDSAVYLCASSRRVLLASYNEQFFGPGTRLTVL.

CDR3: CASSLSYAGLFF. Here the CDR3 DNA reads TGTGCCAGCAGCTTATCCTACGCGGGGCTGTTTTTT. The genes are TRBV7-9 and TRBJ2-2; a possible D gene is TRBD2 (5 bases). Deletions cut 2 bases from V and 13 bases from J, with 11 bases between. The CDR3 length is 12 residues. CDR1 is SEHNR, CDR2 FQNEAQ, per germline (reference sequence).

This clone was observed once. The CDR3 coding sequence is TGTGCCAGCAGTGACTCTTCATTTAGCAATCAGCCCCAGCATTTT. This codes for CASSDSSFSNQPQHF. The rearrangement uses TRBV2 and TRBJ1-5; D uncertain. The CDR3 length is 15 residues. V gave up 3 bases and J gave up 0 bases, with 9 bases separating them. CDR1 is SNHLY and CDR2 is FYNNEI in the germline V gene.

For the CDR3, the DNA is TGTGCCAGTAGTGGGGCCTCCTACAATGAGCAGTTCTTC. It encodes CASSGASYNEQFF. The chain links TRBV19 to TRBJ2-1; weak D call: TRBD1 (5 bases). Trimming cost V 5 bases and J 0 bases, with 5 bases left between them. In germline, CDR1 is LNHDA, CDR2 SQIVND (reference sequence). This CDR3 region has 13 residues.

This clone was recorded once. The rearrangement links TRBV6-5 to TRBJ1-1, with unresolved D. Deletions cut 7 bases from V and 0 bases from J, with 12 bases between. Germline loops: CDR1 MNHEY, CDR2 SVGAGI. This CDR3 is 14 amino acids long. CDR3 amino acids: CASKQQVMNTEAFF. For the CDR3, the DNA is TGTGCCAGCAAACAGCAGGTCATGAACACTGAAGCTTTCTTT.